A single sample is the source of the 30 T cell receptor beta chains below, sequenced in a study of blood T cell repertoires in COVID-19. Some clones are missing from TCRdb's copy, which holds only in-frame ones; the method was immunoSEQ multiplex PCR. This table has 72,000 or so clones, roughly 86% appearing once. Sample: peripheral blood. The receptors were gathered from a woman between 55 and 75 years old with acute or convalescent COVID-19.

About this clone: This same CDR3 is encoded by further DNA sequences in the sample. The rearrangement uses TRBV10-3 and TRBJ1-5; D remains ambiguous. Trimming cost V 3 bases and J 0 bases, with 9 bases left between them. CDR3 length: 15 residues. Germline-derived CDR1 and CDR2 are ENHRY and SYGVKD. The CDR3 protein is CAISERRDSNQPQHF. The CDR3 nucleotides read TGTGCCATCAGTGAACGGAGAGATAGCAATCAGCCCCAGCATTTT.

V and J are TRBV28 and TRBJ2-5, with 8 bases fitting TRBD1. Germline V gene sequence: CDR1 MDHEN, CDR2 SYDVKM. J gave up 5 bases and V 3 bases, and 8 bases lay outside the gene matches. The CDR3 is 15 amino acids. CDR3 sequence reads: CASSFPRTGQETQYF. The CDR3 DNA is TGTGCCAGCAGTTTCCCTCGGACAGGGCAGGAGACCCAGTACTTC.

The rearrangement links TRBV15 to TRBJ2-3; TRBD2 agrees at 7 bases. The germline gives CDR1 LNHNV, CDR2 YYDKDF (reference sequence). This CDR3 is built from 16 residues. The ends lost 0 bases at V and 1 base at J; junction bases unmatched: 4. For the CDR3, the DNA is TGTGCCACCAGCAGAGATGGGGGGGATGGCACAGATACGCAGTATTTT. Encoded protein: CATSRDGGDGTDTQYF.

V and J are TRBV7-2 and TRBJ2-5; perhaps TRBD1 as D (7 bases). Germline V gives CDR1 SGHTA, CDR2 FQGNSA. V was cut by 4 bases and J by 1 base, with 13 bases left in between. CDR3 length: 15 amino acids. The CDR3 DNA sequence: TGTGCCAGCAGCTGGCAGGGGGGTGGCCAAGAGACCCAGTACTTC. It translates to CASSWQGGGQETQYF.

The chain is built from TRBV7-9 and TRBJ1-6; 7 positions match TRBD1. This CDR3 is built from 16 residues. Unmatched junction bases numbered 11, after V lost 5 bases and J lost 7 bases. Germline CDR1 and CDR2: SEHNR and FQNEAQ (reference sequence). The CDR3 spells CASSPGVGTVNSPLHF. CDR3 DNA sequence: TGTGCCAGCAGCCCAGGGGTTGGGACAGTGAATTCACCCCTCCACTTT.

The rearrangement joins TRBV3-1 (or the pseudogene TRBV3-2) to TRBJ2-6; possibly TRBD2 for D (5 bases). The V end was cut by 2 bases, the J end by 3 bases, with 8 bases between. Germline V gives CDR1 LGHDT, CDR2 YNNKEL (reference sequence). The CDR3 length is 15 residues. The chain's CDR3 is CASSQPGVGANVLTF. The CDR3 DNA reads TGTGCCAGCAGCCAACCCGGGGTTGGGGCCAACGTCCTGACTTTC.

The CDR3, as DNA: TGCGCCAGCAGCCGACAGGGCGATTCTCGAAACACCATATATTTT. Translation gives CASSRQGDSRNTIYF. This rearrangement joins TRBV4-1 to TRBJ1-3; 7 nucleotides line up with TRBD1. Germline V gene data show CDR1 as MGHRA and CDR2 as YSYEKL. V shed 4 bases and J 5 bases; nucleotides not matched to a gene: 8. The CDR3 contains 15 residues.

The CDR3 reads CASSPWGGRGRAGELFF. The CDR3 DNA follows: TGTGCCAGCAGCCCCTGGGGCGGGCGGGGAAGAGCCGGGGAGCTGTTTTTT. This sequence joins TRBV5-6 and TRBJ2-2, with a tentative D call TRBD2 (6 bases). The germline gives CDR1 SGHDT, CDR2 YYEEEE. V was pared by 4 bases and J by 6 bases, with 22 bases between. There are 17 residues in the CDR3. Full variable domain (remainder filled in from reference TRBV5-6 and TRBJ2-2): DAGVTQSPTHLIKTRGQQVTLRCSPKSGHDTVSWYQQALGQGPQFIFQYYEEEERQRGNFPDRFSGHQFPNYSSELNVNALLLGDSALYLCASSPWGGRGRAGELFFGEGSRLTVL.

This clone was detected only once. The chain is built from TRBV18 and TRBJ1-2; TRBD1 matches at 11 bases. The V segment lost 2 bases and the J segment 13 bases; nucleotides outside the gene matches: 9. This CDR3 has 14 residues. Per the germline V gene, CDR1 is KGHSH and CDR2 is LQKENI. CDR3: CASSPNGQGARGTF. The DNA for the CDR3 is TGTGCCAGCTCACCAAATGGACAGGGGGCCCGTGGCACCTTC.

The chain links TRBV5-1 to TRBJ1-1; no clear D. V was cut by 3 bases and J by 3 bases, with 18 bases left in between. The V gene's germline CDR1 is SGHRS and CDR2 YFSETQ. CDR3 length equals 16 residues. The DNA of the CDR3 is TGCGCCAGCAGCTCGCTACCCAACGGGGAGCACACTGAAGCTTTCTTT. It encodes CASSSLPNGEHTEAFF.

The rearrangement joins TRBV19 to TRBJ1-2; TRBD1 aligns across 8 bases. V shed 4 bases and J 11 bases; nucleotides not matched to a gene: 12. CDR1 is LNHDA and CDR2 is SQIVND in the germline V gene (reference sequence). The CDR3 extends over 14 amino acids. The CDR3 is CASSTARDRPWYTF. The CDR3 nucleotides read TGTGCCAGTAGTACGGCGCGGGACAGGCCCTGGTACACCTTC.

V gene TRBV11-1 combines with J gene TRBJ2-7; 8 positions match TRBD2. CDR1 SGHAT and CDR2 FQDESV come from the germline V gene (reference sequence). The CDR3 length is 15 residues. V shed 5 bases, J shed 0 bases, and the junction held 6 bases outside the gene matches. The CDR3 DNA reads TGTGCCAGCAGCCGGGGGGGGCACAGCTCCTACGAGCAGTACTTC. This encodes CASSRGGHSSYEQYF.

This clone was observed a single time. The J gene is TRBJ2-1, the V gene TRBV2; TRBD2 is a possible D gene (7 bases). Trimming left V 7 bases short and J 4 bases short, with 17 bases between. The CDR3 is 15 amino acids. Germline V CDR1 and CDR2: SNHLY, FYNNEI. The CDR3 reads CASTEGGLLYNEQFF. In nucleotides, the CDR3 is TGTGCCAGCACGGAGGGGGGACTATTATACAATGAGCAGTTCTTC.

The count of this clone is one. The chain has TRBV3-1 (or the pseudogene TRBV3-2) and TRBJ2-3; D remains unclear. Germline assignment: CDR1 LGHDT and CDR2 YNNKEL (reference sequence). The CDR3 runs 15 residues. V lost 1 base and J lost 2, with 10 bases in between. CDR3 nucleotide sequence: TGTGCCAGCAGCCAAGGTCGCGTCCCCACAGATACGCAGTATTTT. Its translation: CASSQGRVPTDTQYF.

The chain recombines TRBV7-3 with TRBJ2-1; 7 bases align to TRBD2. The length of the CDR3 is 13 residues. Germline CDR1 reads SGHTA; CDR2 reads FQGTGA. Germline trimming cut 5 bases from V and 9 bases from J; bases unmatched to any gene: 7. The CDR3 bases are TGTGCCAGCAGCCAGACTAGCCAGAGTGAGCAGTTCTTC. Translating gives CASSQTSQSEQFF.

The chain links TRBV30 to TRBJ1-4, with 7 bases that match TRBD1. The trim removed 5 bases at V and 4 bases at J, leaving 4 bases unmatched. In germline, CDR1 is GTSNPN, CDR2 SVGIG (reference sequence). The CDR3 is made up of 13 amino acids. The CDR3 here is CAWSTGFNEKLFF. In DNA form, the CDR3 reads TGTGCCTGGTCGACAGGGTTTAATGAAAAACTGTTTTTT. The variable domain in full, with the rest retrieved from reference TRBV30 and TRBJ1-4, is SQTIHQWPATLVQPVGSPLSLECTVEGTSNPNLYWYRQAAGRGLQLLFYSVGIGQISSEVPQNLSASRPQDRQFILSSKKLLLSDSGFYLCAWSTGFNEKLFFGSGTQLSVL.

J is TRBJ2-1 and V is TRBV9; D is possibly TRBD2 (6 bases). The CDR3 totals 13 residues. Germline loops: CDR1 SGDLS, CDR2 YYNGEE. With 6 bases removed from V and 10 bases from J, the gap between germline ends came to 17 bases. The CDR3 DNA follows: TGTGCCAGCAATCGGGACTCCTTGAAGGAGCAGTTCTTC. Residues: CASNRDSLKEQFF.

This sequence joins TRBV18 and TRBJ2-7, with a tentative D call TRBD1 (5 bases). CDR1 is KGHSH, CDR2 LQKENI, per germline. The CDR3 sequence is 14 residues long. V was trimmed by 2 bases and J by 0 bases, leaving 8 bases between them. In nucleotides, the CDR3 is TGTGCCAGCTCACCAGGGGCCAGCTCCTACGAGCAGTACTTC. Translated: CASSPGASSYEQYF.

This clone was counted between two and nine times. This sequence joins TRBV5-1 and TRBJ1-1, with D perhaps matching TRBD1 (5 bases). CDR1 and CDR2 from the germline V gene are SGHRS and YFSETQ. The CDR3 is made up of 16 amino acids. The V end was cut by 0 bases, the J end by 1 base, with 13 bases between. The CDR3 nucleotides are TGCGCCAGCAGCTTGGGGACGGGGGTTAGGAACACTGAAGCTTTCTTT. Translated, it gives CASSLGTGVRNTEAFF.

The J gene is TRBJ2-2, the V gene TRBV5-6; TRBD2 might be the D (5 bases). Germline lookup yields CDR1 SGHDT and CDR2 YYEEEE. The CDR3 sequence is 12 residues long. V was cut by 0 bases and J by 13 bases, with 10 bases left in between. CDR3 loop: CASSLEGLALFF. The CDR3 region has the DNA TGTGCCAGCAGCTTGGAAGGTCTAGCGCTGTTTTTT.

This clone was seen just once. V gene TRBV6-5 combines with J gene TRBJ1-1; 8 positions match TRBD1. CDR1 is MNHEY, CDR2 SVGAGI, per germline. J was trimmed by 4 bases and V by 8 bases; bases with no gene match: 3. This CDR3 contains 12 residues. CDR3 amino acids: CASSTGVTEAFF. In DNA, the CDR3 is TGTGCCAGCTCGACAGGGGTCACTGAAGCTTTCTTT.

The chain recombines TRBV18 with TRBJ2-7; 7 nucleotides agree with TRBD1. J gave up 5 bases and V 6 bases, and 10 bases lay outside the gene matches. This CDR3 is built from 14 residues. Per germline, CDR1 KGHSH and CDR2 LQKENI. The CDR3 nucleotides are TGTGCCAGCTCCGCCATCAACAGGGGAGACGAGCAGTACTTC. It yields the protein CASSAINRGDEQYF.

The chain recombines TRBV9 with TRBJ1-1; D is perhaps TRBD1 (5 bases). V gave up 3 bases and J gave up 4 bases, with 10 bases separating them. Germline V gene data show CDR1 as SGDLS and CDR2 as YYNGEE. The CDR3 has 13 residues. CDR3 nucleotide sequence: TGTGCCAGCAGCGAGGGGCAGGGCACTGAAGCTTTCTTT. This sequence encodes CASSEGQGTEAFF.

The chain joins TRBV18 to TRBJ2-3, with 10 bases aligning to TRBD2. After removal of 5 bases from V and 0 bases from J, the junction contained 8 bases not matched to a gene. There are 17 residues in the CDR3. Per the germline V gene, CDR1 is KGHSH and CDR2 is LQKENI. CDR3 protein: CASSAYSGGTSTDTQYF. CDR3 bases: TGTGCCAGCTCAGCCTATAGCGGGGGGACTAGCACAGATACGCAGTATTTT.

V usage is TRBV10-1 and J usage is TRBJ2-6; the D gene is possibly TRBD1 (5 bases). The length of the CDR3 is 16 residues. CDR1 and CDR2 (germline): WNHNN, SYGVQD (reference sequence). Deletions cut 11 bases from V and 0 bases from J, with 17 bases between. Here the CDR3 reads CALRVGQSSGANVLTF. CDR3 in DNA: TGCGCCCTCAGGGTGGGCCAAAGCTCTGGGGCCAACGTCCTGACTTTC.

As DNA, the CDR3 is TGCGCCAGCAGCCAGGCCGGGACAGGCAACACAGATACGCAGTATTTT. Translating it yields CASSQAGTGNTDTQYF. This rearrangement joins TRBV4-1 to TRBJ2-3; TRBD1 matches 8 bases. V lost 3 bases and J lost 2; bases outside the gene matches: 7. The CDR3 is 16 amino acids. Germline V gene sequence: CDR1 MGHRA, CDR2 YSYEKL.

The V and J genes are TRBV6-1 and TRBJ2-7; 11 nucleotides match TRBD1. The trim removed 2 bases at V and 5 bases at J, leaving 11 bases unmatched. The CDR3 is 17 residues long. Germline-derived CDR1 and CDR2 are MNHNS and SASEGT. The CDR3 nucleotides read TGTGCCAGCAGTGAAATCCCTGGACAGGGGGCGCTTAACGAGCAGTACTTC. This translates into CASSEIPGQGALNEQYF.

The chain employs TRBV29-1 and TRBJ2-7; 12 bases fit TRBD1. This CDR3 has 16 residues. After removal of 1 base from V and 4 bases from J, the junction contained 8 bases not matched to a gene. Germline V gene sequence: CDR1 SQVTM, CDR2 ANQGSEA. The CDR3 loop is CSVEGGPGQGAYEQYF. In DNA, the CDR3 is TGCAGCGTTGAAGGGGGTCCGGGACAGGGGGCTTACGAGCAGTACTTC.

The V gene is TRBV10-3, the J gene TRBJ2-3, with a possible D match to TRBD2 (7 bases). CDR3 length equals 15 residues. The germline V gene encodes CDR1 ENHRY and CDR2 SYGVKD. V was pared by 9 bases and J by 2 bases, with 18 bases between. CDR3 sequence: CAIGGGGGFTDTQYF. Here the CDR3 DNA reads TGTGCCATTGGCGGGGGCGGAGGATTCACAGATACGCAGTATTTT.

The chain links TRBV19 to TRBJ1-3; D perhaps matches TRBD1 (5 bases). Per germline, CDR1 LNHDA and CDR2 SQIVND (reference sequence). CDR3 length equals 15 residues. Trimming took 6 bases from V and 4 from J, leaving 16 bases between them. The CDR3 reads CASRLIGGRGNTIYF. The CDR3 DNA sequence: TGTGCCAGTAGGCTAATCGGGGGACGCGGAAACACCATATATTTT.